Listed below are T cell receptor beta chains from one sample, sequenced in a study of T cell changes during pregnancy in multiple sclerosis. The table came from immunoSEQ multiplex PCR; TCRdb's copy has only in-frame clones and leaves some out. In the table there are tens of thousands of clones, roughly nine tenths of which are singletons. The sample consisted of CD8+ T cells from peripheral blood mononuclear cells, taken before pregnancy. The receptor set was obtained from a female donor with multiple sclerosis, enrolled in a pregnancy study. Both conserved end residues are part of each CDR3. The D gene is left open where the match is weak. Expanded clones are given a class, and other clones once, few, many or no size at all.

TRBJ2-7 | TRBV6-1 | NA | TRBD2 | TGTGCCAGCAGTGAAGCGTTAACTAGCGGGGGGCCCTACGAGCAGTACTTC | CASSEALTSGGPYEQYF
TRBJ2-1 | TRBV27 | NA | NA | TGTGCCAGCAGTTTATCATCCCGCAATGAGCAGTTCTTC | CASSLSSRNEQFF
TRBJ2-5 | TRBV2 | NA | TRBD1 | TGTGCCAGCAGTGTCGCACAGGGGGAGATAGAGACCCAGTACTTC | CASSVAQGEIETQYF
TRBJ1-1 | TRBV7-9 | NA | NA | TGTGCCAGCACTAAGGACGGACTCAAAGCTTTCTTT | CASTKDGLKAFF
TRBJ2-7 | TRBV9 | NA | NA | TGTGCCAGCAGCCAGACCTCAGGGATAGGCTACGAGCAGTACTTC | CASSQTSGIGYEQYF
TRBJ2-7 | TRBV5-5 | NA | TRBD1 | TGTGCCAGCAGCCCCTGGACAGGGCCCTACGAGCAGTACTTC | CASSPWTGPYEQYF
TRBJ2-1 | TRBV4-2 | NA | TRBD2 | TGTGCCAGCAGCCAAGGGTGGAGGACTAGCGGGGAGCGGAACAATGAGCAGTTCTTC | CASSQGWRTSGERNNEQFF
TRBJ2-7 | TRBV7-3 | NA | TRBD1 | TGTGCCAGCAGCTCCCTCCGGGACAGGGAATACGAGCAGTACTTC | CASSSLRDREYEQYF
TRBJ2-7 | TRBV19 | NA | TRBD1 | TGTGCCAGTAGTATAGATGGGACAGGGGGCGCCGAGCAGTACTTC | CASSIDGTGGAEQYF
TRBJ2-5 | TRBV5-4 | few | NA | TGTGCCAGTGGGAGAGAGACCCAGTACTTC | CASGRETQYF
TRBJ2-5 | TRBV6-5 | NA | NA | TGTGCCAGCAATAACCTAGGTCGAGAGACCCAGTACTTC | CASNNLGRETQYF
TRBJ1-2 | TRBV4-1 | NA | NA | TGCGCCAGCAGCCAAGAGCAGACGGGGGGCTACACCTTC | CASSQEQTGGYTF
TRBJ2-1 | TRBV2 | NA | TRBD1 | TGTGCCAGCAGGAATGGACAGGGAATAATCTCCATCGATGAGCAGTTCTTC | CASRNGQGIISIDEQFF
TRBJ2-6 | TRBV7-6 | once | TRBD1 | TGTGCCAGCAGCTTTGTCTGGACAGGGGGAAACTCTGGGGCCAACGTCCTGACTTTC | CASSFVWTGGNSGANVLTF
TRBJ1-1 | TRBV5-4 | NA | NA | TGTGCCAGCAGCTTGGGGGGAGTCAACACTGAAGCTTTCTTT | CASSLGGVNTEAFF
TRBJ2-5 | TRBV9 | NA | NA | TGTGCCAGCAGCGTAGCCGGGCTAGCCGCAGAGACCCAGTACTTC | CASSVAGLAAETQYF
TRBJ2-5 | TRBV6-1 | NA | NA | TGTGCCAGCAGTGAAGTCCGGCAGGTCCAAGAGACCCAGTACTTC | CASSEVRQVQETQYF
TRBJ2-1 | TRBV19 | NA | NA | TGTGCCAGTAGCGATCCAGTTTTCCATGAGCAGTTCTTC | CASSDPVFHEQFF
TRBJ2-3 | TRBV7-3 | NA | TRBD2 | TGTGCCAGCAGCCCCGGACTAGCGAGCACAGATACGCAGTATTTT | CASSPGLASTDTQYF
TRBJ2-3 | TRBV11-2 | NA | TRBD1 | TGTGCCAGCAGCTGGGGACAGGGCACAGATACGCAGTATTTT | CASSWGQGTDTQYF
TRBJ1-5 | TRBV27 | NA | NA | TGTGCCAGCAGTTTAGACAGATACAATCAGCCCCAGCATTTT | CASSLDRYNQPQHF
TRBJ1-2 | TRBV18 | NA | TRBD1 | TGTGCCAGCTCACCACCGGGACAGGGGGATGGCTACACCTTC | CASSPPGQGDGYTF
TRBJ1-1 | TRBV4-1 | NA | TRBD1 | TGCGCCAGCAGCCAGTTGACAGGGTCTACTGAAGCTTTCTTT | CASSQLTGSTEAFF
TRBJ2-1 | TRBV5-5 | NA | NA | TGTGCCAGCCTCGAAGTTCCGAGCAATGAGCAGTTCTTC | CASLEVPSNEQFF
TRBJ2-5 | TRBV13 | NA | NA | TGTGCCAGCAGCAATTGGGGCGTAGAAGAGACCCAGTACTTC | CASSNWGVEETQYF
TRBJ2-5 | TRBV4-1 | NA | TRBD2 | TGCGCCAGCAGCCCCGGACTAGCGGGGGCCCAAGAGACCCAGTACTTC | CASSPGLAGAQETQYF
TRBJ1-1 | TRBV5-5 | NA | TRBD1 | TGTGCCAGCAGCAAAGCCGGGACAGGGGATGAAGCTTTCTTT | CASSKAGTGDEAFF
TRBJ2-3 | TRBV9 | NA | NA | TGTGCCAGCAGCGGAGGGGGTAGGGACGTTCTCACGGATACGCAGTATTTT | CASSGGGRDVLTDTQYF
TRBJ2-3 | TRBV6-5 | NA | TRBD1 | TGTGCCAGCAGTAGAGACAGGGATTTTACAGATACGCAGTATTTT | CASSRDRDFTDTQYF
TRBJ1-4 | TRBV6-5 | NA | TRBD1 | TGTGCCAGCAGAGCGACAGGGGGCGGGTATGAAAAACTGTTTTTT | CASRATGGGYEKLFF
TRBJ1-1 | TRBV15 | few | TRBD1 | TGTGCCACCAGCAGGACAGGGGGCAGGAACACTGAAGCTTTCTTT | CATSRTGGRNTEAFF
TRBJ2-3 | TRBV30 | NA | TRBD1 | TGTGCCTGGAGGACAGGGGGCGCAGATACGCAGTATTTT | CAWRTGGADTQYF
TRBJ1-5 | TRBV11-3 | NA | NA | TGTGCCAGCAGCTTAGTACACGACACCAGCAATCAGCCCCAGCATTTT | CASSLVHDTSNQPQHF
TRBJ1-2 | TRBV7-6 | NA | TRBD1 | TGTGCCAGCAGCCCGGGGACAGGGGGTGAATGGGGCTACACCTTC | CASSPGTGGEWGYTF
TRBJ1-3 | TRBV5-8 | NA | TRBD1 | TGTGCCAGCAGCTTGGTTGGTTGGGAAGGGGGCGACGGAAACACCATATATTTT | CASSLVGWEGGDGNTIYF
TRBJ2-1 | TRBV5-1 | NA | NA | TGCGCCAGCAGCTTGGGGAGCCGCGATGAGCAGTTCTTC | CASSLGSRDEQFF
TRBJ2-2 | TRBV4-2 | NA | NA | TGTGCCAGCAGCAAGAGTGAGACCGGGGAGCTGTTTTTT | CASSKSETGELFF
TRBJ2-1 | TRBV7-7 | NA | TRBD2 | TGTGCTAGCAGCTTAGCGCCGGCTAGCGGGCGCTACAATGAGCAGTTCTTC | CASSLAPASGRYNEQFF
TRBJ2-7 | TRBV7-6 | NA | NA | TGTGCCAGCAGCTTTCCCAACTACGAGCAGTACTTC | CASSFPNYEQYF
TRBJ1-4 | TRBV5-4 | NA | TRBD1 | TGTGCCAGCAGCGCCAGGAGGCAGGGGGAGGCAAAACTGTTTTTT | CASSARRQGEAKLFF
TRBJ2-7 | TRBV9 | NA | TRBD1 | TGTGCCAGCAGTCGTGGTGACAGGGCCTACGAGCAGTACTTC | CASSRGDRAYEQYF
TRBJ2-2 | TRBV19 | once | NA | TGTGCCAGTAGCTCGTCGACAGAACCCACCGGGGAGCTGTTTTTT | CASSSSTEPTGELFF